This TCR beta chain was captured by sequencing in a study of shared clonotypes between healthy human individuals. For the study at large: A few men and a couple of women, aged 18 to 49, were donors.

Study conclusions and caveats: The rarefaction results pointed to incomplete sorted-subset sequencing despite large depth. Compared with memory subsets, naive subsets generally had larger estimated richness. Some naive CD4 clonotypes, roughly 5%, turned up in common across four donors.

Turning to this clone: Its cognate antigen is unknown.

CDR1 and CDR2 from the germline V gene are ENHRY and SYGVKD. CDR3 length: 15 residues. V shed 6 bases, J shed 8 bases, and the junction held 6 bases outside the gene matches. TCRdb's table, derived via immunoSEQ multiplex PCR, lists solely in-frame clones and lacks some. The sample carries about 1.1 million clones, more than 75% recorded once. The material sequenced was memory CD4+ T cells from PBMCs. Described subset: CD45RA-negative fraction. The V and J genes are TRBV10-3 and TRBJ2-1, with TRBD2 identical over 14 bases. This sequence was found in a man aged 18 to 30 in good health. Some clones in this sample may be carry-over from other donors' samples. CDR3 bases: TGTGCCATCAGGACTAGCGGGAGGGCCTCCGATGAGCAGTTCTTC. Its translation is CAIRTSGRASDEQFF.